Following are 27 T cell receptor beta chains from one sample sequenced in a study of cytomegalovirus exposure and HLA in healthy donors. The PCR ran on 60 Vbeta and 13 Jbeta primers. Assay used: immunoSEQ multiplex PCR; TCRdb lists only in-frame clones, some missing. Of 100,000 to 150,000 clones listed, nearly 80% are singletons. Sequenced material: PBMCs. These receptors originate from a male donor in good health and CMV-seronegative.

This chain joins TRBV2 and TRBJ1-1; tentative D call: TRBD1 (5 bases). This CDR3 is built from 15 residues. Germline CDR1 and CDR2: SNHLY and FYNNEI. Trimming pared 4 bases from V and 5 bases from J, leaving 17 bases between. In DNA form, the CDR3 reads TGTGCCAGCAGTGGGTCGATTGGGGGAGGGACTGAAGCTTTCTTT. Residues: CASSGSIGGGTEAFF.

The rearrangement joins TRBV19 to TRBJ2-1; no firm D call. V was trimmed by 7 bases and J by 0 bases, leaving 7 bases between them. CDR3 length equals 13 residues. The germline V gene has CDR1 LNHDA and CDR2 SQIVND (reference sequence). The CDR3 sequence is CASNADSYNEQFF. In nucleotides, the CDR3 is TGTGCCAGTAACGCAGACTCCTACAATGAGCAGTTCTTC.

This rearrangement joins TRBV6-5 to TRBJ1-1, with D tentatively TRBD1 (6 bases). In germline, CDR1 is MNHEY, CDR2 SVGAGI. The CDR3 consists of 14 residues. Trimming pared 6 bases from V and 0 bases from J, leaving 11 bases between. Written as DNA, the CDR3 is TGTGCCAGCAGGGAGACAGGCCTGAACACTGAAGCTTTCTTT. Encoded protein: CASRETGLNTEAFF.

The J gene is TRBJ2-3, the V gene TRBV4-3; TRBD1 aligns across 10 bases. From germline, CDR1 is LGHNA and CDR2 YSLEER. Trimming removed 0 bases from V and 5 bases from J; junction bases left unmatched: 2. The CDR3 is made up of 15 amino acids. The CDR3 reads CASSQETGGQDTQYF. The CDR3, as DNA: TGCGCCAGCAGCCAAGAGACAGGGGGCCAAGATACGCAGTATTTT.

This chain connects TRBV6-6 to TRBJ1-5; 7 positions match TRBD1. Germline V gene lookup returns CDR1 MNHNY and CDR2 SVGAGI (reference sequence). CDR3 length: 14 amino acids. V lost 4 bases, J lost 5 bases, and 5 bases stayed unmatched. This chain's CDR3 is CASSSGDRDQPQHF. CDR3 sequence (DNA): TGTGCCAGCAGTTCCGGCGACAGGGATCAGCCCCAGCATTTT.

V gene TRBV4-1 combines with J gene TRBJ1-4; a weak D match, TRBD1 (6 bases). The CDR3 is made up of 17 amino acids. From germline, CDR1 is MGHRA and CDR2 YSYEKL. Trimming stripped 0 bases from V and 8 bases from J, with 19 bases between. This CDR3 is CASSQDRRAGVEEKLFF. The CDR3 bases are TGCGCCAGCAGCCAAGATCGACGGGCAGGGGTAGAGGAAAAACTGTTTTTT.

The chain recombines TRBV2 with TRBJ2-3; D possibly corresponds to TRBD1 (6 bases). V lost 1 base to trimming and J lost 8 bases, with 19 bases between them. Germline V gene lookup returns CDR1 SNHLY and CDR2 FYNNEI. The CDR3 is 16 residues long. The CDR3 loop is CASSEETGGIGGTQYF. In DNA, the CDR3 is TGTGCCAGCAGTGAAGAGACAGGAGGCATCGGAGGTACGCAGTATTTT.

The chain employs TRBV5-6 and TRBJ2-5, with 9 bases that match TRBD2. Germline V gene data show CDR1 as SGHDT and CDR2 as YYEEEE. The CDR3 totals 13 residues. V was clipped by 2 bases and J by 5 bases; unmatched bases: 1. CDR3 DNA: TGTGCCAGCAGCTTAGGACTAGCGGAGACCCAGTACTTC. This sequence encodes CASSLGLAETQYF. The variable domain in full, completed from reference TRBV5-6 and TRBJ2-5, reads DAGVTQSPTHLIKTRGQQVTLRCSPKSGHDTVSWYQQALGQGPQFIFQYYEEEERQRGNFPDRFSGHQFPNYSSELNVNALLLGDSALYLCASSLGLAETQYFGPGTRLLVL.

This clone has only one observation. V gene TRBV18 combines with J gene TRBJ1-1; TRBD1 aligns across 10 bases. In germline, CDR1 is KGHSH, CDR2 LQKENI. The CDR3 loop spans 17 amino acids. With 1 base clipped from V and 4 bases from J, the junction kept 9 bases outside the gene matches. CDR3 DNA: TGTGCCAGCTCACCACGTCCTAGACAGGGGGCGGTCACTGAAGCTTTCTTT. Its protein is CASSPRPRQGAVTEAFF.

CDR3 amino acids: CASSLGLLETQYF. The CDR3 DNA is TGTGCCAGCAGCTTGGGACTGCTAGAGACCCAGTACTTC. V usage is TRBV7-2 and J usage is TRBJ2-5; D might be TRBD2 (6 bases). The V gene lost 3 bases and the J gene lost 4 bases, with 9 bases spanning the gap. Germline V gene data show CDR1 as SGHTA and CDR2 as FQGNSA. This CDR3 has 13 residues.

A remark on this clone: The missing conserved phenylalanine or tryptophan at the end of this CDR3 makes a read error likely. The chain is built from TRBV30 and TRBJ1-3; D remains unclear. Germline V lookup: CDR1 GTSNPN, CDR2 SVGIG (reference sequence). The CDR3 has 10 amino acids. Trimming cost V 1 base and J 5 bases, with 0 bases left between them. CDR3 sequence (DNA): TGTGCCTGGAGTGGAAACACCATATATTTG. Translating gives CAWSGNTIYL.

The chain has TRBV4-1 and TRBJ2-7, with D possibly TRBD2 on 6 matching bases. V lost 4 bases, J lost 3 bases, and 13 bases lay in between. This CDR3 contains 14 residues. The germline V gene has CDR1 MGHRA and CDR2 YSYEKL. The chain's CDR3 is CASSPGTEVYEQYF. CDR3 DNA sequence: TGCGCCAGCAGCCCCGGGACTGAGGTCTACGAGCAGTACTTC.

J is TRBJ1-2 and V is TRBV4-3, with D tentatively TRBD1 (5 bases). Germline V gene lookup returns CDR1 LGHNA and CDR2 YSLEER. The CDR3 is made up of 15 amino acids. V was shortened by 1 base and J by 8 bases, with 17 bases between the two germline ends. The chain's CDR3 is CASSQGQSTVGGYTF. CDR3 in DNA: TGCGCCAGCAGCCAAGGTCAGTCGACAGTCGGAGGCTACACCTTC.

The rearrangement links TRBV19 to TRBJ2-2; 8 nucleotides match TRBD2. Trimming took 6 bases from V and 3 from J; bases not matched to a gene: 18. The CDR3 extends over 19 amino acids. Germline CDR1 LNHDA, CDR2 SQIVND (reference sequence). The CDR3 sequence is CASSLKDISGGIYTGELFF. The CDR3 DNA follows: TGTGCCAGTAGCCTCAAGGACATAAGCGGGGGCATCTACACCGGGGAGCTGTTTTTT.

This clone has a single count. This rearrangement joins TRBV30 to TRBJ2-2; 7 bases are shared with TRBD1. The CDR3 length is 15 residues. With V trimmed by 0 bases and J by 3 bases, 4 bases remained unmatched. Germline-derived CDR1 and CDR2 are GTSNPN and SVGIG (reference sequence). CDR3 amino acids: CAWSVRDRYTGELFF. The CDR3 bases are TGTGCCTGGAGTGTACGGGACAGATACACCGGGGAGCTGTTTTTT.

The CDR3 region has the DNA TGTGCCAGCAGTGGTCCAGGAGGCTACACCTTC. Translating it yields CASSGPGGYTF. The V call is TRBV6-1, the J call TRBJ1-2; D not certain. The ends were cut back, 4 bases at V and 8 bases at J, with 8 bases in the middle. The germline V gene has CDR1 MNHNS and CDR2 SASEGT. The CDR3 extends over 11 amino acids.

J is TRBJ1-1 and V is TRBV19; D ambiguous. The V end lost 7 bases, the J end lost 0 bases, and 12 bases lay between the germline ends. The CDR3 covers 14 residues. The germline V gene has CDR1 LNHDA and CDR2 SQIVND (reference sequence). CDR3 sequence reads: CASIPSVVNTEAFF. The DNA for the CDR3 is TGTGCCAGTATCCCGAGTGTTGTGAACACTGAAGCTTTCTTT.

This clone showed up just a few times. This chain connects TRBV19 to TRBJ1-5; TRBD1 aligns across 9 bases. The CDR3 is made up of 14 amino acids. Per the germline V gene, CDR1 is LNHDA and CDR2 is SQIVND (reference sequence). Trimming at V came to 4 bases and at J to 7 bases, leaving 5 bases not matched to a gene. CDR3 amino acids: CASSRDRDGQPQHF. The CDR3 nucleotides are TGTGCCAGTAGTAGGGACAGGGATGGCCAGCCCCAGCATTTT.

This clone has only a few counts. The J gene is TRBJ2-1, the V gene TRBV30, with 9 positions matching TRBD2. Germline V gene lookup returns CDR1 GTSNPN and CDR2 SVGIG (reference sequence). V shed 0 bases, J shed 14 bases, and the junction held 8 bases outside the gene matches. There are 13 residues in the CDR3. The CDR3 nucleotides read TGTGCCTGGAGTGTAAGGCGGGAGGGGGGAGAGTTCTTC. As protein: CAWSVRREGGEFF.

The chain couples TRBV18 to TRBJ2-4; 7 bases align to TRBD2. The CDR3 spans 13 residues. The trim removed 3 bases at V and 6 bases at J, leaving 2 bases unmatched. Germline loops: CDR1 KGHSH, CDR2 LQKENI. The CDR3 bases are TGTGCCAGCTCACCGACGGGAGGAAACATTCAGTACTTC. Residues: CASSPTGGNIQYF. The complete variable domain, with remaining parts taken from reference TRBV18 and TRBJ2-4, reads NAGVMQNPRHLVRRRGQEARLRCSPMKGHSHVYWYRQLPEEGLKFMVYLQKENIIDESGMPKERFSAEFPKEGPSILRIQQVVRGDSAAYFCASSPTGGNIQYFGAGTRLSVL.

The chain has TRBV2 and TRBJ2-1; D gene uncertain. Trimming stripped 6 bases from V and 0 bases from J, with 12 bases between. This CDR3 contains 15 residues. The germline gives CDR1 SNHLY, CDR2 FYNNEI. CDR3 in DNA: TGTGCCAGCAGCGTCGTGGCGGACTCCTACAATGAGCAGTTCTTC. Amino acids: CASSVVADSYNEQFF.

The V gene is TRBV7-2, the J gene TRBJ1-1; D gene ambiguous. The CDR3 covers 11 residues. CDR1 is SGHTA and CDR2 is FQGNSA in the germline V gene. Deletions cut 5 bases from V and 7 bases from J, with 8 bases between. CDR3 sequence: CASSRYYEAFF. The DNA for the CDR3 is TGTGCCAGCAGCAGGTACTATGAAGCTTTCTTT.

The chain combines TRBV4-3 with TRBJ1-4, with 9 bases lining up with TRBD1. The CDR3 length is 15 residues. The germline CDR1 and CDR2 sequences are LGHNA and YSLEER. Germline trimming cut 3 bases from V and 4 bases from J; bases unmatched to any gene: 3. CDR3 in amino acids: CASSQGQGGNEKLFF. The CDR3, as DNA: TGCGCCAGCAGCCAGGGACAGGGAGGTAATGAAAAACTGTTTTTT.

This clone was counted a few times. This chain joins TRBV19 and TRBJ2-7, with D possibly TRBD1 on 6 matching bases. Germline CDR1 is LNHDA and CDR2 is SQIVND (reference sequence). The CDR3 sequence is 13 residues long. V was clipped by 8 bases and J by 2 bases, with 13 bases between them. CDR3 sequence reads: CASAGTPAYEQYF. The CDR3 DNA follows: TGTGCCAGTGCCGGGACACCAGCCTACGAGCAGTACTTC.

The rearrangement joins TRBV10-3 to TRBJ1-2; D uncertain. The CDR3 runs 14 residues. Germline V gene lookup returns CDR1 ENHRY and CDR2 SYGVKD. The germline V and J ends were trimmed by 2 bases and 1 base, with 8 bases remaining between them. The CDR3 DNA is TGTGCCATCAGTGAGATGGGCTTTAACTATGGCTACACCTTC. Encoded protein: CAISEMGFNYGYTF.

The chain carries TRBV6-5 and TRBJ1-6, with D uncertain. Trimming took 6 bases from V and 8 from J, leaving 11 bases between them. Germline V gene data show CDR1 as MNHEY and CDR2 as SVGAGI. The CDR3 has 13 residues. DNA for the CDR3: TGTGCCAGCAGAACCGGGGTGGATTCACCCCTCCACTTT. Its translation: CASRTGVDSPLHF.

The chain combines TRBV19 with TRBJ1-4; 8 nucleotides agree with TRBD1. The J segment lost 1 base and the V segment lost 5 bases, leaving 9 bases of the junction unmatched. The CDR3 has 17 amino acids. Germline V gene lookup returns CDR1 LNHDA and CDR2 SQIVND (reference sequence). CDR3 residues: CASSARTGRGTNEKLFF. CDR3 nucleotide sequence: TGTGCCAGTAGTGCTCGGACAGGGCGCGGAACTAATGAAAAACTGTTTTTT.